Presented here are 26 T cell receptor beta chains from one specimen sequenced in a study of cytomegalovirus exposure and HLA in healthy donors. PCR primers comprised 60 Vbeta and 13 Jbeta primers. The repertoire was sequenced with immunoSEQ multiplex PCR; TCRdb's copy has only in-frame clones and lacks some. This repertoire shows 150,000 to 200,000 clones, about 78% found once; its top ten account for more than 2%. Specimen: PBMCs. Source of these receptors: a man in his 60s in good health and CMV-seronegative.

The V gene is TRBV29-1, the J gene TRBJ1-3; possibly TRBD1 for D (5 bases). This CDR3 region has 13 residues. Germline CDR1 is SQVTM and CDR2 is ANQGSEA. Trimming pared 0 bases from V and 4 bases from J, leaving 7 bases between. CDR3 coding DNA: TGCAGCGTTGAAGATGCAGGGGGAAACACCATATATTTT. Translated: CSVEDAGGNTIYF.

The genes are TRBV28 and TRBJ1-3; D is unresolved. The CDR3 runs 16 residues. V was cut by 3 bases and J by 0 bases, with 12 bases left in between. The germline V gene has CDR1 MDHEN and CDR2 SYDVKM. CDR3: CASSFAGRTSGNTIYF. The CDR3 region has the DNA TGTGCCAGCAGTTTCGCCGGGAGAACCTCTGGAAACACCATATATTTT.

The V and J genes are TRBV11-2 and TRBJ2-7, with D uncertain. V was trimmed by 5 bases and J by 2 bases, leaving 4 bases between them. Per the germline V gene, CDR1 is SGHAT and CDR2 is FQNNGV. The CDR3 is 11 amino acids. As DNA, the CDR3 is TGTGCCAGCAGCACTGCCTACGAGCAGTACTTC. As protein: CASSTAYEQYF.

The chain couples TRBV9 to TRBJ1-2; D possibly corresponds to TRBD1 (5 bases). The length of the CDR3 is 16 residues. Trimming took 4 bases from V and 6 from J, leaving 22 bases between them. In germline, CDR1 is SGDLS, CDR2 YYNGEE. The CDR3 DNA reads as TGTGCCAGCAGCCCCTCCAGCGGGGCACTGGGGCATGGCTACACCTTC. Protein sequence: CASSPSSGALGHGYTF.

J is TRBJ2-7 and V is TRBV6-5; 11 positions match TRBD1. CDR1 is MNHEY and CDR2 is SVGAGI in the germline V gene. V trimming: 6 bases; J trimming: 6 bases; junction bases outside the gene matches: 7. This CDR3 is 14 amino acids long. The CDR3 is CASRRTGGSSEQYF. The CDR3 DNA sequence: TGTGCCAGCAGAAGGACAGGGGGCTCTAGCGAGCAGTACTTC.

The chain joins TRBV15 to TRBJ2-7, with unresolved D. Germline lookup yields CDR1 LNHNV and CDR2 YYDKDF (reference sequence). This CDR3 is built from 13 residues. V was shortened by 3 bases and J by 1 base, with 7 bases between the two germline ends. The CDR3 bases are TGTGCCACCAGCAGCCCTCCGTCCTACGAGCAGTACTTC. The encoded protein is CATSSPPSYEQYF.

The rearrangement joins TRBV5-1 to TRBJ2-5; D unclear. This CDR3 is built from 11 residues. V was cut by 4 bases and J by 7 bases, with 8 bases left in between. Germline CDR1 SGHRS, CDR2 YFSETQ. The CDR3 DNA reads as TGCGCCAGCAGCGACCTAGGGACCCAGTACTTC. This translates into CASSDLGTQYF.

The table lists this clone with a few counts. The chain employs TRBV6-5 and TRBJ1-2, with 7 bases aligning to TRBD1. Germline CDR1 MNHEY, CDR2 SVGAGI. This CDR3 is 12 amino acids long. Trimming at V came to 8 bases and at J to 4 bases, leaving 4 bases not matched to a gene. The CDR3 coding sequence is TGTGCCAGCGGGGGACAGCCCTATGGCTACACCTTC. This gives the protein CASGGQPYGYTF.

The chain has TRBV28 and TRBJ2-7; 9 bases agree with TRBD1. The CDR3 is 15 amino acids. The V gene end was trimmed by 4 bases and the J gene end by 6 bases; junction bases not matched to a gene: 10. Germline CDR1 MDHEN, CDR2 SYDVKM. The CDR3 is CASSSGTGLGREQYF. The CDR3 nucleotides are TGTGCCAGCAGTTCCGGGACAGGGTTGGGTCGCGAGCAGTACTTC.

DNA of the CDR3: TGTGCCAGCATGGGGGCGGGGGGGCCTCATTTTGCAGATACGCAGTATTTT. Its protein is CASMGAGGPHFADTQYF. The chain links TRBV13 to TRBJ2-3; TRBD2 matches at 9 bases. Germline V gene sequence: CDR1 PRHDT, CDR2 FYEKMQ (reference sequence). Unmatched junction bases numbered 15, after V lost 7 bases and J lost 4 bases. The CDR3 loop spans 17 amino acids.

This clone was seen just once. V is TRBV30 and J is TRBJ2-7; 9 bases line up with TRBD2. V gave up 0 bases and J gave up 2 bases; unmatched junction bases: 8. The CDR3 is 16 residues long. Germline V gene lookup returns CDR1 GTSNPN and CDR2 SVGIG (reference sequence). CDR3 nucleotides: TGTGCCTGGAGTGTTCTAGCGGGAAAAAAAACCTACGAGCAGTACTTC. Amino acid sequence: CAWSVLAGKKTYEQYF. The whole variable domain, filled in from reference TRBV30 and TRBJ2-7, reads SQTIHQWPATLVQPVGSPLSLECTVEGTSNPNLYWYRQAAGRGLQLLFYSVGIGQISSEVPQNLSASRPQDRQFILSSKKLLLSDSGFYLCAWSVLAGKKTYEQYFGPGTRLTVT.

The rearrangement uses TRBV10-3 and TRBJ2-5; no reliable D call. Germline V gene lookup returns CDR1 ENHRY and CDR2 SYGVKD. Trimming took 2 bases from V and 0 from J, leaving 10 bases between them. The CDR3 consists of 15 residues. CDR3 sequence reads: CAISERQQHQETQYF. In nucleotides, the CDR3 is TGTGCCATCAGTGAGAGGCAACAGCACCAAGAGACCCAGTACTTC.

V and J are TRBV19 and TRBJ2-3; 9 nucleotides line up with TRBD1. Germline V gene data show CDR1 as LNHDA and CDR2 as SQIVND (reference sequence). The CDR3 runs to 15 residues. J was trimmed by 4 bases and V by 3 bases; bases with no gene match: 5. The chain's CDR3 is CASSMGQGNADTQYF. In DNA, the CDR3 is TGTGCCAGTAGTATGGGACAGGGAAACGCAGATACGCAGTATTTT.

The V gene is TRBV7-8, the J gene TRBJ2-5; possible D gene TRBD2, 5 bases. The CDR3 covers 14 residues. V was cut by 5 bases and J by 5 bases, with 15 bases left in between. The germline CDR1 and CDR2 sequences are SGHVS and FQNEAQ. The CDR3 region has the DNA TGTGCCAGCAGCAGGAGGAGAGGTGGGGAGACCCAGTACTTC. This sequence encodes CASSRRRGGETQYF.

This clone was counted a single time. V and J are TRBV7-9 and TRBJ2-7; 8 nucleotides match TRBD1. Germline V gene data show CDR1 as SEHNR and CDR2 as FQNEAQ (reference sequence). The junction had 3 bases not matched to a gene; V was cut back by 4 bases and J by 1 base. The CDR3 is made up of 14 amino acids. CDR3 loop: CASSSDRESYEQYF. CDR3 coding DNA: TGTGCCAGCAGCTCGGACAGGGAATCCTACGAGCAGTACTTC. Drawing the rest from reference TRBV7-9 and TRBJ2-7, the complete variable domain is DTGVSQNPRHKITKRGQNVTFRCDPISEHNRLYWYRQTLGQGPEFLTYFQNEAQLEKSRLLSDRFSAERPKGSFSTLEIQRTEQGDSAMYLCASSSDRESYEQYFGPGTRLTVT.

Regarding this clone: The junction departs from the called germline gene at one end, perhaps through a read error. This chain connects TRBV7-9 to TRBJ1-5; the D is unclear. Germline V gene sequence: CDR1 SEHNR, CDR2 FQNEAQ (reference sequence). The CDR3 is 16 residues long. The CDR3 nucleotides read TGTTCCAGCAGCTCGACTAGTGATTTAGGCAATCAGCCCCAGCATTTT. Its translation is CSSSSTSDLGNQPQHF.

The chain employs TRBV27 and TRBJ2-1, with a tentative D call TRBD2 (6 bases). This CDR3 spans 14 amino acids. Trimming took off 3 bases at V and 8 bases at J, with 14 bases between the two ends. The germline V gene encodes CDR1 MNHEY and CDR2 SMNVEV (reference sequence). CDR3 region: CASSLGPGRHEQFF. The CDR3 nucleotides read TGTGCCAGCAGTTTGGGACCCGGGAGACATGAGCAGTTCTTC.

The CDR3 sequence is CASSVKGDSGNTIYF. The CDR3 coding sequence is TGTGCCAGCAGCGTAAAAGGGGACTCTGGAAACACCATATATTTT. The chain links TRBV9 to TRBJ1-3, with D maybe TRBD1 (5 bases). CDR1 and CDR2 from the germline V gene are SGDLS and YYNGEE. This CDR3 is built from 15 residues. V lost 1 base, J lost 0 bases, and 8 bases lay in between.

The chain joins TRBV6-1 to TRBJ1-2; 9 bases agree with TRBD1. Germline V gene lookup returns CDR1 MNHNS and CDR2 SASEGT. This CDR3 is 12 amino acids long. J gave up 8 bases and V 6 bases, and 4 bases lay outside the gene matches. The CDR3 reads CASRRQGGGYTF. The CDR3 bases are TGTGCCAGCAGGAGACAGGGGGGCGGCTACACCTTC.

The V gene is TRBV5-1, the J gene TRBJ2-3, with a possible D match to TRBD2 (6 bases). The CDR3 is made up of 18 amino acids. Germline V gives CDR1 SGHRS, CDR2 YFSETQ. V lost 4 bases to trimming and J lost 3 bases, with 24 bases between them. The CDR3 DNA reads TGCGCCAGCAGCCCCGTCCGGGGGAGCGACAAACAAACAGATACGCAGTATTTT. Translated: CASSPVRGSDKQTDTQYF.

The chain carries TRBV28 and TRBJ1-5; D possibly corresponds to TRBD1 (5 bases). Germline V gene lookup returns CDR1 MDHEN and CDR2 SYDVKM. V was shortened by 10 bases and J by 6 bases, with 13 bases between the two germline ends. The length of the CDR3 is 12 residues. This chain's CDR3 is CATLEQAQPQHF. In DNA form, the CDR3 reads TGTGCCACCCTGGAACAGGCTCAGCCCCAGCATTTT.

V gene TRBV7-2 combines with J gene TRBJ2-1; TRBD1 might be the D (8 bases). Germline V gene data show CDR1 as SGHTA and CDR2 as FQGNSA. The CDR3 length is 17 residues. Trimming cost V 4 bases and J 7 bases, with 23 bases left between them. CDR3 coding DNA: TGTGCCAGCAGCTCAACGACGGGACTACAGGGGGGAAATGAGCAGTTCTTC. It is translated as CASSSTTGLQGGNEQFF.

The chain couples TRBV19 to TRBJ2-5; unclear D gene. Germline V gene lookup returns CDR1 LNHDA and CDR2 SQIVND (reference sequence). V dropped 3 bases and J dropped 1 base, with 3 bases sitting between them. The CDR3 extends over 12 amino acids. The CDR3 DNA is TGTGCCAGTAGTATCCGCCAAGAGACCCAGTACTTC. Residues: CASSIRQETQYF.

The gene calls are TRBV7-8 and TRBJ1-1; 7 nucleotides align to TRBD1. This CDR3 region has 16 residues. V trimming: 5 bases; J trimming: 3 bases; junction bases outside the gene matches: 12. CDR1 and CDR2 (germline): SGHVS, FQNEAQ. Here the CDR3 DNA reads TGTGCCAGCAGCGGAGGGGGCGGGGTGTTGTACACTGAAGCTTTCTTT. Amino acids: CASSGGGGVLYTEAFF. Variable domain in full (rest from reference TRBV7-8 and TRBJ1-1): GAGVSQSPRYKVAKRGQDVALRCDPISGHVSLFWYQQALGQGPEFLTYFQNEAQLDKSGLPSDRFFAERPEGSVSTLKIQRTQQEDSAVYLCASSGGGGVLYTEAFFGQGTRLTVV.

This clone was observed a few times. The gene calls are TRBV28 and TRBJ2-7, with 9 bases fitting TRBD1. This CDR3 spans 16 amino acids. Germline V gene lookup returns CDR1 MDHEN and CDR2 SYDVKM. J lost 5 bases, V lost 5 bases, and 13 bases had no gene match. In nucleotides, the CDR3 is TGTGCCAGCAGTAGTCGGGACAGGGCCCCTGTCCACGAGCAGTACTTC. This translates into CASSSRDRAPVHEQYF.

This clone was recorded a few times. The genes are TRBV5-6 and TRBJ1-1; no definite D call. The germline V gene has CDR1 SGHDT and CDR2 YYEEEE. Trimming pared 5 bases from V and 1 base from J, leaving 3 bases between. This CDR3 is built from 11 residues. CDR3 sequence (DNA): TGTGCCAGCAGTAAGAACACTGAAGCTTTCTTT. Its protein product is CASSKNTEAFF.